This T cell receptor (beta chain) originates from a study of blood T cell repertoires in COVID-19. The data were produced by immunoSEQ multiplex PCR, yet TCRdb's version contains in-frame clones alone and is incomplete. The table lists fewer than 100,000 clones, approximately 85% of them singletons, with 3.8% in the top ten. The CDR3 totals 13 residues. Trimming pared 2 bases from V and 2 bases from J, leaving 6 bases between. CDR1 KGHSH and CDR2 LQKENI come from the germline V gene. The source material was peripheral blood. V and J are TRBV18 and TRBJ2-5; D gene uncertain. The receptor was isolated from a man aged 55 to 70 with acute or convalescent COVID-19. In DNA, the CDR3 is TGTGCCAGCTCACCAGCAGGACAAGAGACCCAGTACTTC. Its protein is CASSPAGQETQYF.